This T cell receptor beta chain was identified during a study of blood T cell repertoires in COVID-19. Study-wide background: COVID-19 samples collected from the United States, Italy and Spain covered acute and convalescent phases.

Original analysis: How many nucleated cells were present was estimated from reference gene primer amplification. Libraries were prepared by immunoSEQ multiplex PCR; TCRdb keeps only in-frame clonotypes and omits some of them. V and J calls and clone size are as listed in that table; D and trimming were resolved from the DNA. The table has 250,000 to 350,000 clones, roughly 90% seen once. Germline V gene sequence: CDR1 SGHVS, CDR2 FQNEAQ. The CDR3 contains 17 residues. V shed 0 bases and J 5 bases; nucleotides not matched to a gene: 10. A Seattle source enrolled patients during active infection and followed them longitudinally.

Sample: peripheral blood. This TCR was recovered from a woman aged 25-40 years with COVID-19, enrolled during active disease. J is TRBJ1-2 and V is TRBV7-8, with 9 bases lining up with TRBD1. CDR3 amino acids: CASSLAYPWTGEYGYTF. The CDR3, as DNA: TGTGCCAGCAGCTTAGCGTACCCCTGGACAGGGGAGTATGGCTACACCTTC. Full variable domain (remainder filled in from reference TRBV7-8 and TRBJ1-2): GAGVSQSPRYKVAKRGQDVALRCDPISGHVSLFWYQQALGQGPEFLTYFQNEAQLDKSGLPSDRFFAERPEGSVSTLKIQRTQQEDSAVYLCASSLAYPWTGEYGYTFGSGTRLTVV.